This T cell receptor (beta chain) came from a study of cytomegalovirus exposure and HLA in healthy donors. Overall study context: The roughly 120 validation repertoires, a later analysis reported, used the same platform as the approximately 730 repertoires from the first cohort. General study results and limits: According to the study, 160 or so TCR beta chains were cytomegalovirus-associated. Accounts indicate the classifier identified cytomegalovirus status with strong specificity and sensitivity.

The protocol was immunoSEQ multiplex PCR, while the TCRdb copy is restricted to in-frame clones and leaves out a portion. The repertoire includes around 150,000 clones, approximately 86% of them detected once, and around 2.4% sits in the top ten. With respect to this clone: Its target is unknown.

V lost 4 bases and J lost 0, with 5 bases in between. The CDR3 is 13 residues long. Germline assignment: CDR1 SGHDT and CDR2 YYEEEE. While the first cohort had fewer than 850 subjects, the donors belonged to the separate validation cohort of roughly 130 subjects. This chain joins TRBV5-6 and TRBJ2-4; D gene ambiguous. The sequencing sample was made of PBMCs. This TCR derives from a woman between 18 and 29 years old in good health and CMV-seronegative. The CDR3 coding sequence is TGTGCCAGCAGCCCGGGAGCCAAAAACATTCAGTACTTC. Encoded protein: CASSPGAKNIQYF.